These 11 T cell receptor beta chains were sequenced from one sample in a study of blood T cell repertoires in COVID-19. The method was immunoSEQ multiplex PCR; TCRdb's version includes in-frame clones alone and lacks a portion of them. Of fewer than 250,000 clones listed, around four fifths were seen once; the top ten hold roughly 5%. The specimen sequenced was peripheral blood. All receptors come from a woman in her sixties or seventies with active or convalescent COVID-19.

J is TRBJ2-2 and V is TRBV6-2 or TRBV6-3; 8 bases are a match to TRBD2. Trimming cost V 0 bases and J 4 bases; bases outside gene matches: 4. The CDR3 covers 16 residues. Germline loops: CDR1 MNHEY, CDR2 SVGEGT. Here the CDR3 DNA reads TGTGCCAGCAGTTACTCGCGGGAGGCGGTCACCGGGGAGCTGTTTTTT. This sequence encodes CASSYSREAVTGELFF.

This clone was seen just once. The chain uses TRBV2 and TRBJ1-2; no clear D gene. Trimming shortened V by 0 bases and J by 12 bases, and 11 bases separated the two germline ends. The germline CDR1 and CDR2 sequences are SNHLY and FYNNEI. CDR3 length: 12 amino acids. The DNA for the CDR3 is TGTGCCAGCAGTGAAGCCAACAACCGGGACACCTTC. Protein sequence: CASSEANNRDTF.

This rearrangement joins TRBV2 to TRBJ2-7; 8 bases match TRBD1. V lost 4 bases, J lost 5 bases, and 7 bases stayed unmatched. The CDR3 is 14 residues long. Germline loops: CDR1 SNHLY, CDR2 FYNNEI. CDR3 amino acids: CASSGTGSIHEQYF. CDR3 coding DNA: TGTGCCAGCAGTGGGACAGGGTCGATTCACGAGCAGTACTTC.

The V and J genes are TRBV19 and TRBJ1-2, with TRBD1 identical over 9 bases. V dropped 5 bases and J dropped 8; count of bases not matched to a gene: 6. This CDR3 has 13 amino acids. Germline CDR1 LNHDA, CDR2 SQIVND (reference sequence). The CDR3 region is CASSPRDRVGYTF. CDR3 bases: TGTGCCAGTAGTCCCCGGGACAGGGTAGGCTACACCTTC. The variable domain in full, completed from reference TRBV19 and TRBJ1-2, reads DGGITQSPKYLFRKEGQNVTLSCEQNLNHDAMYWYRQDPGQGLRLIYYSQIVNDFQKGDIAEGYSVSREKKESFPLTVTSAQKNPTAFYLCASSPRDRVGYTFGSGTRLTVV.

This clone was observed once. This chain connects TRBV18 to TRBJ2-1; no clear D. The CDR3 totals 15 residues. Germline assignment: CDR1 KGHSH and CDR2 LQKENI. V was shortened by 1 base and J by 8 bases, with 15 bases between the two germline ends. CDR3 nucleotides: TGTGCCAGCTCACCACTATCTTTACACCCCGATGAGCAGTTCTTC. This gives the protein CASSPLSLHPDEQFF.

The chain has TRBV6-6 and TRBJ2-1; D possibly corresponds to TRBD2 (5 bases). With 6 bases removed from V and 10 bases from J, the gap between germline ends came to 22 bases. The CDR3 covers 15 residues. Germline values: CDR1 MNHNY, CDR2 SVGAGI (reference sequence). CDR3 sequence: CASRRLARGPGEQFF. DNA of the CDR3: TGTGCCAGCAGACGATTAGCAAGAGGGCCGGGGGAGCAGTTCTTC.

The chain employs TRBV5-6 and TRBJ2-7; TRBD2 matches 10 bases. The CDR3 is made up of 14 amino acids. Trimming removed 7 bases from V and 0 bases from J; junction bases left unmatched: 4. Germline V gene sequence: CDR1 SGHDT, CDR2 YYEEEE. The CDR3 loop reads CASCSGRSSYEQYF. The CDR3 DNA is TGTGCCAGCTGTAGCGGGAGGAGCTCCTACGAGCAGTACTTC.

This clone was detected only once. The chain joins TRBV5-1 to TRBJ2-7; 9 positions match TRBD2. Per the germline V gene, CDR1 is SGHRS and CDR2 is YFSETQ. The CDR3 runs 13 residues. Losses at the gene ends were 0 bases for V and 7 bases for J; bases not matched to a gene: 2. The CDR3 sequence: CASSLGLAGEQYF. The CDR3 bases are TGCGCCAGCAGCTTGGGGCTAGCGGGAGAGCAGTACTTC.

The gene calls are TRBV4-1 and TRBJ2-5, with D possibly TRBD1 on 6 matching bases. V lost 4 bases and J 5 bases, leaving 14 bases between the germline ends. In germline, CDR1 is MGHRA, CDR2 YSYEKL. This CDR3 is built from 14 residues. Here the CDR3 DNA reads TGCGCCAGCAGCCGAGGGGGTGAGTGGGAGACCCAGTACTTC. It is translated as CASSRGGEWETQYF.

This chain links TRBV18 with TRBJ2-7, with D possibly matching TRBD1 (6 bases). This CDR3 is built from 16 residues. Germline loops: CDR1 KGHSH, CDR2 LQKENI. V lost 6 bases, J lost 3 bases, and 21 bases lay in between. CDR3 nucleotides: TGTGCCAGCTCCCCTACCGGACCAGGGGTGGACTACGAGCAGTACTTC. Residues: CASSPTGPGVDYEQYF.

J is TRBJ2-7 and V is TRBV19; TRBD1 aligns across 8 bases. The germline V gene encodes CDR1 LNHDA and CDR2 SQIVND (reference sequence). The CDR3 consists of 15 residues. Losses at the gene ends were 3 bases for V and 3 bases for J; bases not matched to a gene: 7. The CDR3 loop is CASSMRTGNFYEQYF. The CDR3 bases are TGTGCCAGTAGTATGAGGACAGGGAACTTCTACGAGCAGTACTTC.